The source of this T cell receptor beta chain is a study of shared clonotypes between healthy human individuals (TCRdb year 2020). About the investigation overall: A few men and a couple of women, aged 18 to 49 years, made up the cohort. Per donor, three plates each were used for CD4 naive and CD4 memory, two for CD8 naive, and one for CD8 memory. Blood TCR repertoires of roughly five healthy adults were deeply sequenced to estimate repertoire size and the extent of clonotype sharing between individuals. To increase sequencing depth and limit assay-specific biases, TCR repertoire library preparation and sequencing were carried out by different laboratories using diverse techniques. Between about 0.85 and 10 billion PBMCs per donor were obtained by leukapheresis. Overall study results and their limits: Even with the large sequencing depth, rarefaction of the sorted-subset datasets indicated that sequencing was incomplete. Sharing across several donors was observed for around 5% of naive CD4, 3% to 4% of naive CD8, 2% to 2.5% of memory CD4, and about 0.4% of memory CD8 clonotypes. Compared with non-shared clonotypes, the clonotypes found in all four sorted-subset donors had higher generation probabilities. Naive subsets generally had larger estimated clonotype richness than memory subsets. Because the study included only a small number of donors, the genetic and exposure-history diversity represented was limited. Sampling was limited to blood, and TCR repertoires in tissue likely differ from TCR repertoires in blood. Based on pairwise subsampling, the degree of clonotype sharing among donors was expected to be affected by sequencing depth.

For this clone: It has no known antigen specificity. No base qualities exist here, and no much larger clone lies one base off it.

Using the deep immunoSEQ assay, multiplex PCR amplified TCR CDR3 regions from genomic DNA. Extracted genomic DNA from each cell subset was spread evenly across all wells of several immunoSEQ 96-well plates, with each plate serving as a replicate. For sorted subsets, 200 to 250 ng genomic DNA, equal to tens of thousands of T cell genomes, was loaded into each replicate PCR. Purified libraries were quantified with a Qubit 3.0 fluorometer, sized on a Bioanalyzer 2100, and re-quantified with the KAPA Library Quantification kit. Each immunoSEQ 96-well plate was sequenced on its own single-read 150-cycle Illumina NextSeq 550 flow cell. In the authors' own workflow: Because only junctional sequences without quality scores were contained in the immunoSEQ output, filtering matching that applied to full-length reads could not be performed. To assign V/J genes and CDR3, sequences were annotated using PyIR, a Python wrapper for IgBLAST v1.9, with IMGT germline references. Any read was removed if the V/J assignment was weak (E-value above 1e-6), the CDR3 was missing, or the read contained stop codons, out-of-frame junctions, or ambiguous translated residues. V3J clonotypes were defined as sequences sharing the same inferred V gene, J gene, and CDR3 amino acid sequence. Percentage overlap between repertoires was calculated by dividing the number of shared unique clonotypes by the size of the smaller repertoire. Three approaches were used to assess repertoire richness: RTK rarefaction, the Chao1 estimator, and Recon v2.1 estimates of unobserved clonotypes. Generation probabilities for all TCRbeta clonotypes obtained by the gDNA method from four donors were computed using OLGA. Held by TCRdb, this immuneACCESS table contains in-frame sequences only and omits some clones. Under half of the omission traces to an unresolved V gene where checked; the cause of the rest is unknown. V, J and clone size are those of that table, while D and trimming were read from the DNA. The sample contains a few million clones, around nine tenths of them found a single time. In total, the top ten clones hold about 0.13% of the sample.

The donors were healthy, HIV-negative adults who had no recently reported acute infections or vaccinations. Every donor was a Caucasian adult living in Nashville, Tennessee, USA. CD4+ T cells were enriched by magnetic negative selection, after which naive cells were positively selected on CD45RA and the negative fraction was taken as the memory subset. After blood collection by leukapheresis, PBMCs were isolated using Ficoll-Histopaque density gradient centrifugation and then cryopreserved in the vapor phase of liquid nitrogen. Analytical flow cytometry was used to check the purity and quantity of every magnetically sorted T cell population. Genomic DNA was isolated from each sorted fraction and quantified by UV absorbance on a Nanodrop 2000c. Including the terminal cysteine and phenylalanine, the CDR3 comprises 17 residues. Solely the CDR3 DNA is kept, with 51 bases framed from the first base. CDR1 and CDR2 (SGHTA, FQGNSA) derive from the germline V gene. The trim is 4 bases for V and 0 bases for J, with a gap of 16 bases between the germline ends.

The sequence came from a man younger than 35 in good health. The rearranged chain carries TRBV7-2 and TRBJ1-3; D gene: possibly TRBD1, on 6 matching bases. Sequenced: naive CD4+ T cells sorted from blood. This specimen's cell subset or site label, per the study, means: CD45RA+ positively selected. The sequence in DNA is TGTGCCAGCAGCTCGGGACACACAAAGTCCTCTGGAAACACCATATATTTT. It codes for CASSSGHTKSSGNTIYF.